These 8 T cell receptor beta chains came from one sample sequenced in a study of OX40 agonist ivuxolimab in advanced cancers. Repertoires were generated with immunoSEQ multiplex PCR, while TCRdb's copy carries only in-frame clones and drops some. The sample contains fewer than 60,000 clones, 70% to 80% of which appear only once. The source material was CD4+ or CD8+ T cells sorted from blood, sampled in a trial of the OX40 agonist ivuxolimab. The receptors come from an adult with an advanced solid tumor such as melanoma, head and neck, liver or kidney cancer.

Concerning this clone itself: The junction differs from germline at one of its ends, possibly a read error. This sample also contains other DNA sequences that code for the same CDR3. The J gene is TRBJ2-7, the V gene TRBV5-1; D is perhaps TRBD2 (5 bases). The CDR3 sequence is 12 residues long. Germline CDR1 SGHRS, CDR2 YFSETQ. The CDR3 sequence: CASSRGSYEQYF. Here the CDR3 DNA reads TGCGCTAGCAGCCGAGGGTCCTACGAGCAGTACTTC.

The J gene is TRBJ1-1, the V gene TRBV6-5; 9 bases align to TRBD1. CDR3 length: 15 amino acids. From germline, CDR1 is MNHEY and CDR2 SVGAGI. The ends lost 5 bases at V and 1 base at J; junction bases unmatched: 5. CDR3: CASSLATGGNTEAFF. CDR3 sequence (DNA): TGTGCCAGCAGTCTCGCGACAGGGGGGAACACTGAAGCTTTCTTT.

The V call is TRBV28, the J call TRBJ2-2; TRBD1 agrees at 8 bases. Germline V lookup: CDR1 MDHEN, CDR2 SYDVKM. V lost 5 bases to trimming and J lost 5 bases; unmatched junction nucleotides: 13. The CDR3 runs to 17 residues. This CDR3 reads CASSPRKWTGITGELFF. The CDR3 bases are TGTGCCAGCAGTCCGCGGAAATGGACAGGGATAACCGGGGAGCTGTTTTTT. The full variable domain, its missing parts supplied by reference TRBV28 and TRBJ2-2, is DVKVTQSSRYLVKRTGEKVFLECVQDMDHENMFWYRQDPGLGLRLIYFSYDVKMKEKGDIPEGYSVSREKKERFSLILESASTNQTSMYLCASSPRKWTGITGELFFGEGSRLTVL.

This chain uses TRBV28 with TRBJ1-4; no reliable D call. This CDR3 is built from 14 residues. The ends were cut back, 6 bases at V and 8 bases at J, with 16 bases in the middle. CDR1 MDHEN and CDR2 SYDVKM come from the germline V gene. CDR3 region: CASSRAALPEKLFF. The CDR3 nucleotides are TGTGCCAGCAGCCGAGCCGCCCTACCCGAAAAACTGTTTTTT.

The rearrangement joins TRBV18 to TRBJ1-2; D is undetermined. The ends were cut back, 0 bases at V and 2 bases at J, with 1 base in the middle. Germline lookup yields CDR1 KGHSH and CDR2 LQKENI. The CDR3 is 12 amino acids. The CDR3 sequence: CASSPPNYGYTF. The CDR3 coding sequence is TGTGCCAGCTCACCACCGAACTATGGCTACACCTTC. Combining the CDR3 with reference TRBV18 and TRBJ1-2 gives the whole variable domain NAGVMQNPRHLVRRRGQEARLRCSPMKGHSHVYWYRQLPEEGLKFMVYLQKENIIDESGMPKERFSAEFPKEGPSILRIQQVVRGDSAAYFCASSPPNYGYTFGSGTRLTVV.

The V gene is TRBV19, the J gene TRBJ2-3; a possible D gene is TRBD2 (7 bases). V was trimmed by 6 bases and J by 5 bases, leaving 21 bases between them. Germline V lookup: CDR1 LNHDA, CDR2 SQIVND (reference sequence). This CDR3 has 16 residues. CDR3 region: CASSPGEGEGQDTQYF. For the CDR3, the DNA is TGTGCCAGTAGCCCAGGGGAGGGCGAGGGTCAAGATACGCAGTATTTT.

The J gene is TRBJ1-2, the V gene TRBV7-3; 7 bases are a match to TRBD1. The junction had 5 bases not matched to a gene; V was cut back by 1 base and J by 0 bases. CDR3 length: 16 amino acids. Germline CDR1 SGHTA, CDR2 FQGTGA. The CDR3 nucleotides read TGTGCCAGCAGCTTAAAGGGTGACAGGGCTAACTATGGCTACACCTTC. As protein: CASSLKGDRANYGYTF.

The chain is built from TRBV5-4 and TRBJ2-7; TRBD2 matches at 12 bases. Germline V CDR1 and CDR2: SGHNT, YYREEE (reference sequence). The CDR3 is made up of 17 amino acids. Trimming at V came to 0 bases and at J to 2 bases, leaving 6 bases not matched to a gene. CDR3 coding DNA: TGTGCCAGCAGCTTGGTGGCTAGCGGGGGGGTGACCTACGAGCAGTACTTC. Protein: CASSLVASGGVTYEQYF.